The entry below gives a single TCR beta chain sequence along with its context. The table lists this clone with a count of one. The antigen it recognizes is unknown. No much larger clone is present one base from it, and per-base qualities are unavailable. The CDR3 regions of human TCRbeta chains were subjected to immunosequencing. Processing in the source paper ran as follows. TCRs in the repertoires were compared against a reference library of SARS-CoV-2-specific TCRs that had been generated with the MIRA antigen-specificity platform. Breadth was defined as the fraction of unique TCRs that were SARS-CoV-2-associated. Depth was defined as the fraction of total T cells that were SARS-CoV-2-associated. Using the MIRA data, each spike-specific TCR was assigned both to the spike region to which the TCR was reactive and to a CD4 or CD8 class. Log10-transformed breadth and depth values were compared by one-way ANOVA with Sidak's multiple comparisons tests. Held by TCRdb, this immuneACCESS table contains in-frame sequences only and omits some clones. Under half of the omission traces to an unresolved V gene where checked; the cause of the rest is unknown. V and J calls and clone size follow that table, whereas D and trimming were derived from the DNA. This sample gives about 78,000 clones in total; roughly four fifths of them show up just once. The ten largest clones take up about 3.1% of the sample.

The data were obtained in a study of T cell responses to AZD1222 COVID-19 vaccine (dated by TCRdb to the early 2020s). The study in broad terms: AZD1222 recipients given second doses at about 4 weeks or at about 12 weeks were pooled, since spike-specific TCR depth and breadth were not found to differ between the two schedules. Trial participants were enrolled by age into 18-55, 56-69 and 70-plus year subgroups, with around 140, 26 and 57 TCR-sequenced participants respectively. TCR sequencing covered 230 to 250 trial participants: 200 to 220 given two doses of AZD1222 and 26 given two doses of MenACWY control vaccine.

Study-wide findings and limitations: Epitopes outside the regions mutated in the B.1.351 and B.1.1.7 variants were reportedly recognized by nearly half of the unique spike-specific TCRs. In the small 56-69-year group, the increase in depth fell short of significance, most likely because of low power. Only 5 to 7 AZD1222 recipients were SARS-CoV-2 seropositive at baseline, limiting conclusions about previously exposed vaccinees. Participants were mostly white British, with more females than males. The authors suggested clonal diversity may have been underestimated. Spike-specific TCR breadth and depth rose significantly after two AZD1222 doses compared with day 0 and with MenACWY recipients. Because no day 14 peak-response samples were available, repertoires were characterized only after the peak T cell response. Vaccine-associated CD4 TCRs spanned the whole spike protein, with dominant responses in regions 160-218 and 743-854.

V is cut by 4 bases and J by 0 bases, and the space between the germline ends is 9 bases. The CDR3 measures 14 amino acids from cysteine to phenylalanine. Of all the DNA, just the CDR3 is kept, 42 bases in frame from base 1. In the germline V gene (reference sequence), CDR1 corresponds to SEHNR and CDR2 to FQNEAQ. Reading the label with the study, this specimen's time point is: baseline before first vaccination. Samples from vaccinated people were obtained from the UK trials COV001 and COV002, which included a single-blind randomized controlled phase 2/3 trial of AZD1222 (ChAdOx1 nCoV-19) in healthy adults. For TCRbeta chain sequencing, PBMC samples from trial participants were taken at day 0 and at day 28 after the second dose.

The TCR sequence derives from an adult in good health. The input for sequencing was peripheral blood, taken on day 0 of AZD1222 vaccination. The chain is assembled from TRBV7-9 and TRBJ2-5, with no D gene named confidently. This receptor carries the CDR3 CASSYTPDQETQYF. The bases are TGTGCCAGCAGCTATACACCCGACCAAGAGACCCAGTACTTC.